This T cell receptor beta chain was retrieved from a study of control samples from healthy donors and cancer patients. TCRdb's copy holds only in-frame clones and misses some; the assay was immunoSEQ multiplex PCR. This table holds 65,000 to 100,000 clones, approximately 87% found once. The V gene's germline CDR1 is SNHLY and CDR2 FYNNEI. The CDR3 runs to 11 residues. Trimming took 8 bases from V and 3 from J, leaving 7 bases between them. The sequenced sample consisted of blood. The gene calls are TRBV2 and TRBJ1-1; D unresolved. The sequence was collected from a man aged 45-60 years in good health. Here the CDR3 reads CASRGDTEAFF. As DNA, the CDR3 is TGTGCCAGCCGAGGTGACACTGAAGCTTTCTTT.